The 27 T cell receptor beta chains listed next were all sequenced from one sample in a study of Graves' ophthalmopathy and Graves' hyperthyroidism. RNA transcripts yielded amplified TCR beta CDR3 regions. First-round RT-PCR used HTBI primers; second-round multiplex PCR followed. A single record per CDR3 protein comes from TCRdb applying MiXCR to the multiplex PCR reads. The sample has 400,000 or so distinct CDR3 sequences; about a sixth are singletons. The sequenced material came from peripheral blood. Receptors were obtained from an adult woman with stable Graves' hyperthyroidism.

Comment on this clonotype: At one of its ends the junction is not consistent with the germline gene, which may arise from a read error. The chain joins TRBV25-1 to TRBJ2-5, with D uncertain. This CDR3 region has 12 residues. In germline, CDR1 is MGHDK, CDR2 SYGVNS. CDR3 bases: TGTGCCACCACCCCCGGCCAAGAGACCAAGTACTTC. This gives the protein CATTPGQETKYF.

This clonotype was recorded at least ten times. This sequence joins TRBV6-5 and TRBJ1-6, with 8 bases that match TRBD1. Trimming cost V 2 bases and J 9 bases; bases outside gene matches: 9. Germline V gene sequence: CDR1 MNHEY, CDR2 SVGAGI. This CDR3 region has 16 residues. The CDR3 DNA follows: TGTGCCAGCAGTTACCGTGACAGGGGCCCTACTTCACCCCTCCACTTT. It is translated as CASSYRDRGPTSPLHF.

This clonotype was seen at least ten times. J is TRBJ2-7 and V is TRBV30; perhaps TRBD1 as D (7 bases). Germline CDR1 is GTSNPN and CDR2 is SVGIG (reference sequence). The ends were cut back, 5 bases at V and 3 bases at J, with 14 bases in the middle. This CDR3 contains 13 residues. The DNA of the CDR3 is TGTGCCTGGGCCGCAGGGGGGTACTACGAGCAGTACTTC. The encoded protein is CAWAAGGYYEQYF. Combining the CDR3 with reference TRBV30 and TRBJ2-7 gives the whole variable domain SQTIHQWPATLVQPVGSPLSLECTVEGTSNPNLYWYRQAAGRGLQLLFYSVGIGQISSEVPQNLSASRPQDRQFILSSKKLLLSDSGFYLCAWAAGGYYEQYFGPGTRLTVT.

To note about this clonotype: A much more abundant neighbour one base away suggests this may be a read error. The final CDR3 position lacks the conserved phenylalanine or tryptophan, pointing to a likely read error. The chain has TRBV2 and TRBJ2-7; D perhaps matches TRBD1 (5 bases). Trimming pared 7 bases from V and 6 bases from J, leaving 16 bases between. Germline CDR1 SNHLY, CDR2 FYNNEI. This CDR3 region has 13 residues. CDR3 DNA: TGTGCCAGCACACGTCAGGGATCGTCCGAGCAGTACCTC. This sequence encodes CASTRQGSSEQYL.

This clonotype was picked up many times. The gene calls are TRBV12-3 or TRBV12-4 and TRBJ2-2; no reliable D call. V lost 10 bases and J 0 bases, leaving 12 bases between the germline ends. The CDR3 extends over 14 amino acids. This CDR3 reads CATQDGPNTGELFF. DNA for the CDR3: TGTGCCACCCAGGACGGACCGAACACCGGGGAGCTGTTTTTT.

There are many counts of this clonotype. The rearrangement links TRBV7-3 to TRBJ2-5; 8 bases fit TRBD2. This CDR3 contains 15 residues. Germline V gene data show CDR1 as SGHTA and CDR2 as FQGTGA. J was trimmed by 4 bases and V by 0 bases; bases with no gene match: 4. CDR3 nucleotide sequence: TGTGCCAGCAGCTTAACGGGGACTAGTCGAGAGACCCAGTACTTC. Residues: CASSLTGTSRETQYF.

The chain links TRBV12-3 or TRBV12-4 to TRBJ1-2; D is perhaps TRBD1 (6 bases). The germline V and J ends were trimmed by 7 bases and 5 bases, with 20 bases remaining between them. This CDR3 spans 15 amino acids. The chain's CDR3 is CASIDGGHRYYGYTF. The DNA for the CDR3 is TGTGCCAGCATTGACGGGGGCCACAGGTATTATGGCTACACCTTC.

In its sample, this clonotype was seen many times. The DNA of the CDR3 is TGTGCCAGCAGTTACGGGACAGGGGGCGAGTACCAAGAGACCCAGTACTTC. Its translation: CASSYGTGGEYQETQYF. The chain carries TRBV6-5 and TRBJ2-5; 12 bases match TRBD1. The J segment lost 0 bases and the V segment lost 2 bases, leaving 4 bases of the junction unmatched. CDR1 and CDR2 from the germline V gene are MNHEY and SVGAGI. The CDR3 is made up of 17 amino acids.

This clonotype was found many times. The chain couples TRBV24-1 to TRBJ2-5; 13 bases are a match to TRBD2. CDR1 and CDR2 (germline): KGHDR, SFDVKD. V gave up 3 bases and J gave up 2 bases; unmatched junction bases: 2. This CDR3 spans 16 amino acids. CDR3 nucleotide sequence: TGTGCCACCAGTGATCTGACTAGCGGGGGGCAAGAGACCCAGTACTTC. Protein product: CATSDLTSGGQETQYF.

This clonotype was recorded at least ten times. The J gene is TRBJ2-5, the V gene TRBV6-5; 11 bases line up with TRBD1. After removal of 6 bases from V and 5 bases from J, the junction contained 8 bases not matched to a gene. The CDR3 has 15 amino acids. Germline V lookup: CDR1 MNHEY, CDR2 SVGAGI. The CDR3 region has the DNA TGTGCCAGCAGCTTAGGACAGGGGGCGCGGGAGACCCAGTACTTC. It yields the protein CASSLGQGARETQYF.

This clonotype has at least ten counts. The chain employs TRBV27 and TRBJ1-1; D is perhaps TRBD1 (5 bases). V lost 2 bases and J 5 bases, leaving 9 bases between the germline ends. Germline lookup yields CDR1 MNHEY and CDR2 SMNVEV (reference sequence). The CDR3 runs 13 residues. The CDR3 loop reads CASSLMAGTEAFF. In DNA form, the CDR3 reads TGTGCCAGCAGTTTAATGGCAGGGACTGAAGCTTTCTTT.

In its sample, this clonotype was seen many times. The chain links TRBV5-8 to TRBJ2-7; D uncertain. V was trimmed by 3 bases and J by 0 bases, leaving 16 bases between them. The CDR3 length is 16 residues. Germline CDR1 SGHTS, CDR2 YDEGEE. The CDR3 is CASSSYDRGYSYEQYF. The CDR3 DNA sequence: TGTGCCAGCAGCTCATATGACCGAGGCTACTCCTACGAGCAGTACTTC.

This clonotype was counted ten times or more. The chain couples TRBV28 to TRBJ2-5, with D possibly matching TRBD2 (5 bases). Germline V gives CDR1 MDHEN, CDR2 SYDVKM. The CDR3 covers 13 residues. Trimming left V 5 bases short and J 0 bases short, with 7 bases between. CDR3: CASSPGYQETQYF. CDR3 in DNA: TGTGCCAGCAGTCCGGGATACCAAGAGACCCAGTACTTC.

This clonotype showed up many times. The rearrangement joins TRBV12-3 or TRBV12-4 to TRBJ1-1; TRBD1 aligns across 7 bases. The CDR3 totals 16 residues. V was clipped by 6 bases and J by 1 base; unmatched bases: 11. CDR3 protein: CASSFYPGQRNTEAFF. DNA for the CDR3: TGTGCCAGCAGCTTTTACCCGGGACAGAGGAACACTGAAGCTTTCTTT.

Remarks on this clonotype: At one boundary the junction diverges from the germline segment, which might be a read error. The V call is TRBV6-2 or TRBV6-3, the J call TRBJ2-7, with D unresolved. CDR1 and CDR2 (germline): MNHEY, SVGEGT. The CDR3 extends over 16 amino acids. CDR3 bases: TGTGCCAGCAGTTTAGAATCCAGGCTAGTGGTGTACGATCAGTACTTC. It yields the protein CASSLESRLVVYDQYF.

This clonotype was detected ten times or more. The chain links TRBV6-4 to TRBJ2-2; TRBD1 might be the D (5 bases). This CDR3 spans 14 amino acids. V gave up 5 bases and J gave up 8 bases, with 15 bases separating them. Germline V gene data show CDR1 as MRHNA and CDR2 as SNTAGT. The CDR3 here is CASSQQFQGGELFF. CDR3 nucleotide sequence: TGTGCCAGCAGTCAACAATTTCAGGGAGGGGAGCTGTTTTTT.

The rearrangement links TRBV12-3 or TRBV12-4 to TRBJ1-1; a possible D gene is TRBD1 (5 bases). The CDR3 runs 14 residues. Deletions cut 6 bases from V and 1 base from J, with 12 bases between. Written as DNA, the CDR3 is TGTGCCAGCAGGCCAGGGAGGGCGAACACTGAAGCTTTCTTT. Translation gives CASRPGRANTEAFF.

This clonotype was counted many times. The V call is TRBV12-3 or TRBV12-4, the J call TRBJ2-7; weak D call: TRBD1 (5 bases). The CDR3 runs 14 residues. V was shortened by 1 base and J by 4 bases, with 11 bases between the two germline ends. CDR3 nucleotide sequence: TGTGCCAGCAGTTTAGAAGCGCAGGGTTACGAGCAGTACTTC. This translates into CASSLEAQGYEQYF.

This clonotype was counted at least ten times. V and J are TRBV9 and TRBJ2-7; D gene uncertain. With 2 bases removed from V and 5 bases from J, the gap between germline ends came to 14 bases. Germline CDR1 is SGDLS and CDR2 is YYNGEE. The CDR3 runs 14 residues. CDR3: CASSVGGESHEQYF. The CDR3 coding sequence is TGTGCCAGCAGCGTGGGCGGAGAAAGTCACGAGCAGTACTTC.

There are many counts of this clonotype. The rearrangement uses TRBV6-5 and TRBJ2-2, with D hard to call. Trimming removed 2 bases from V and 4 bases from J, with 5 bases in between. The CDR3 has 13 residues. The germline V gene encodes CDR1 MNHEY and CDR2 SVGAGI. The CDR3 protein is CASSYGITGELFF. For the CDR3, the DNA is TGTGCCAGCAGTTACGGGATCACCGGGGAGCTGTTTTTT.

The gene calls are TRBV4-1 and TRBJ2-7, with 8 bases lining up with TRBD1. The CDR3 has 19 amino acids. Germline-derived CDR1 and CDR2 are MGHRA and YSYEKL. Germline trimming cut 0 bases from V and 3 bases from J; bases unmatched to any gene: 16. The DNA of the CDR3 is TGCGCCAGCAGCCAAGAAGGGGAATACCTAGGGACAGGAGGCTACGAGCAGTACTTC. It is translated as CASSQEGEYLGTGGYEQYF.

There are many counts of this clonotype. The chain links TRBV12-3 or TRBV12-4 to TRBJ2-7; TRBD2 matches 7 bases. The V segment lost 6 bases and the J segment 2 bases; nucleotides outside the gene matches: 4. This CDR3 is 13 amino acids long. The CDR3 DNA reads TGTGCCAGCAGCCTGGGACTAACCTACGAGCAGTACTTC. Its translation: CASSLGLTYEQYF.

In its sample, this clonotype was seen a few times. Germline is not matched at one junction end, which may reflect a read error. The chain uses TRBV3-1 and TRBJ2-2, with unresolved D. This CDR3 has 14 amino acids. Germline-derived CDR1 and CDR2 are LGHDT and YNNKEL (reference sequence). CDR3 coding DNA: TGTGCCAGCAGACAAGCAGGGAACACCGGGGAGCTGTTTTTT. Protein: CASRQAGNTGELFF.

This clonotype was counted many times. This sequence joins TRBV27 and TRBJ2-5; 9 nucleotides line up with TRBD1. CDR1 is MNHEY and CDR2 is SMNVEV in the germline V gene (reference sequence). V was clipped by 6 bases and J by 3 bases; unmatched bases: 5. The CDR3 is 14 amino acids. CDR3 region: CASSNRTGEETQYF. For the CDR3, the DNA is TGTGCCAGCAGCAATAGGACAGGGGAAGAGACCCAGTACTTC.

This clonotype was seen repeatedly, ten times or more. The chain links TRBV7-8 to TRBJ1-6; D call uncertain. CDR1 is SGHVS, CDR2 FQNEAQ, per germline. The CDR3 covers 16 residues. Trimming took off 2 bases at V and 5 bases at J, with 13 bases between the two ends. This CDR3 is CASSLPTAIDNSPLHF. The CDR3 nucleotides read TGTGCCAGCAGCTTACCGACGGCCATCGATAATTCACCCCTCCACTTT. The complete variable domain, with remaining parts taken from reference TRBV7-8 and TRBJ1-6, reads GAGVSQSPRYKVAKRGQDVALRCDPISGHVSLFWYQQALGQGPEFLTYFQNEAQLDKSGLPSDRFFAERPEGSVSTLKIQRTQQEDSAVYLCASSLPTAIDNSPLHFGNGTRLTVT.

The CDR3 bases are TGTGCCACCAGTGATGGGGGACAGGGCAAGGAGCAGCCCCAGCATTTT. This codes for CATSDGGQGKEQPQHF. This chain joins TRBV24-1 and TRBJ1-5, with TRBD1 matching 9 bases. J lost 7 bases, V lost 3 bases, and 9 bases had no gene match. CDR1 and CDR2 from the germline V gene are KGHDR and SFDVKD. The CDR3 has 16 residues.

This clonotype has a count of ten or more. J is TRBJ2-3 and V is TRBV4-1, with a tentative D call TRBD1 (6 bases). CDR3 length equals 13 residues. Germline V gene lookup returns CDR1 MGHRA and CDR2 YSYEKL. Deletions cut 9 bases from V and 1 base from J, with 11 bases between. CDR3 nucleotide sequence: TGCGCCAGTGGACAGTGGGGCACAGATACGCAGTATTTT. This codes for CASGQWGTDTQYF.